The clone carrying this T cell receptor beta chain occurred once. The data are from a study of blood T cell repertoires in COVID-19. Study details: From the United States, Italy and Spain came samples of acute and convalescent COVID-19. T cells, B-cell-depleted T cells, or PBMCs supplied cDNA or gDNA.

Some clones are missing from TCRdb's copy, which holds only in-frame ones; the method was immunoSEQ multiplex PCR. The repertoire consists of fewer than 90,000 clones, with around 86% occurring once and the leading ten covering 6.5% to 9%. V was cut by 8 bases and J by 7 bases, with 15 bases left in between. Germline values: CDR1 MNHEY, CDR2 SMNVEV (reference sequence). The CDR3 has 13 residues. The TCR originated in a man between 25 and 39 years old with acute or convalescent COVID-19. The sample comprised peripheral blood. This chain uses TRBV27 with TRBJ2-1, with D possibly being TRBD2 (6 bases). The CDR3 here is CASVAGNENEQFF. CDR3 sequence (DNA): TGTGCCAGCGTTGCGGGAAATGAAAATGAGCAGTTCTTC.